A selection of T cell receptor beta chains follows, all from one sample in a study of T-cell reconstitution after alpha-beta-depleted transplantation in children. A single record per CDR3 protein comes from TCRdb applying MiXCR to the PCR reads. The table lists 670,000 or so distinct CDR3 sequences, under 15% of them singletons. The sample in question was PBMCs, obtained before TCRalphabeta/CD19-depleted stem cell transplant. Receptor source: a girl aged 2-10 years with congenital amegakaryocytic thrombocytopenia, due to receive a stem cell transplant. CDR3s include the opening cysteine and the closing phenylalanine or tryptophan. A D gene is named only where the DNA matches it firmly. Only some rows state a clone size, as once, few, many or a class for expanded clones.

v_gene: TRBV12-3/TRBV12-4; j_gene: TRBJ2-1; d_gene: NA; abundance: many; CDR3aa: CATTGSGSSYNEQFF; CDR3nt: TGTGCCACCACAGGTTCAGGAAGCTCCTACAATGAGCAGTTCTTC
v_gene: TRBV5-8; j_gene: TRBJ2-4; d_gene: NA; abundance: NA; CDR3aa: CAVVAGLLNLAKNIQYF; CDR3nt: TGTGCCGTTGTAGCCGGGCTACTCAACTTAGCCAAAAACATTCAGTACTTC
v_gene: TRBV20-1; j_gene: TRBJ2-1; d_gene: NA; abundance: few; CDR3aa: CCARLLLMGGSYNEQFF; CDR3nt: TGCTGTGCGCGGCTTCTACTTATGGGGGGCTCCTACAATGAGCAGTTCTTC
v_gene: TRBV2; j_gene: TRBJ2-4; d_gene: TRBD2; abundance: NA; CDR3aa: CASRGLAANIQYF; CDR3nt: TGTGCCAGCAGGGGACTAGCGGCTAACATTCAGTACTTC
v_gene: TRBV12-3/TRBV12-4; j_gene: TRBJ1-5; d_gene: NA; abundance: many; CDR3aa: CASSLYAGGNQPQHF; CDR3nt: TGTGCCAGCAGTTTATATGCCGGAGGCAATCAGCCCCAGCATTTT
v_gene: TRBV30; j_gene: TRBJ2-7; d_gene: NA; abundance: few; CDR3aa: CAWSARLIYEQYF; CDR3nt: TGTGCCTGGAGTGCCCGACTGATCTACGAGCAGTACTTC
v_gene: TRBV20-1; j_gene: TRBJ2-7; d_gene: TRBD2; abundance: few; CDR3aa: CSATPLAGFLSYEQYF; CDR3nt: TGCAGTGCTACCCCACTAGCGGGGTTCCTTTCCTACGAGCAGTACTTC
v_gene: TRBV6-1; j_gene: TRBJ1-2; d_gene: NA; abundance: NA; CDR3aa: CASSVLEGLYGYTF; CDR3nt: TGTGCCAGCAGTGTCTTGGAGGGGCTCTATGGCTACACCTTC
v_gene: TRBV7-7; j_gene: TRBJ2-3; d_gene: NA; abundance: many; CDR3aa: CASSWGRADTQYF; CDR3nt: TGTGCCAGCAGTTGGGGCAGGGCAGATACGCAGTATTTT
v_gene: TRBV20-1; j_gene: TRBJ2-5; d_gene: NA; abundance: many; CDR3aa: CSARTPQETQYF; CDR3nt: TGCAGTGCTAGGACTCCGCAAGAGACCCAGTACTTC
v_gene: TRBV27; j_gene: TRBJ2-1; d_gene: TRBD2; abundance: many; CDR3aa: CASSTNRLPGLAQPYNEQFF; CDR3nt: TGTGCCAGCAGTACGAACAGGTTGCCGGGACTAGCCCAGCCCTACAATGAGCAGTTCTTC
v_gene: TRBV12-3/TRBV12-4; j_gene: TRBJ2-1; d_gene: NA; abundance: NA; CDR3aa: CASSLADYFYEQFF; CDR3nt: TGTGCCAGCAGTTTAGCAGACTATTTCTATGAGCAGTTCTTC
v_gene: TRBV29-1; j_gene: TRBJ2-1; d_gene: NA; abundance: many; CDR3aa: CSVELYNEQFF; CDR3nt: TGCAGCGTTGAACTATACAATGAGCAGTTCTTC
v_gene: TRBV2; j_gene: TRBJ2-7; d_gene: NA; abundance: NA; CDR3aa: CATQASRNSYEQYF; CDR3nt: TGTGCCACCCAGGCCTCCCGGAACTCCTACGAGCAGTACTTC
v_gene: TRBV5-1; j_gene: TRBJ2-1; d_gene: NA; abundance: few; CDR3aa: CASSSPGQSSYNEQFF; CDR3nt: TGCGCCAGCTCCTCGCCGGGACAAAGCTCCTACAATGAGCAGTTCTTC
v_gene: TRBV15; j_gene: TRBJ2-1; d_gene: NA; abundance: NA; CDR3aa: CATSKSAGVSLEQFF; CDR3nt: TGTGCCACCAGCAAGAGTGCCGGGGTTAGCTTGGAGCAGTTCTTC
v_gene: TRBV30; j_gene: TRBJ1-1; d_gene: NA; abundance: few; CDR3aa: CAWGIRRNTEAFF; CDR3nt: TGTGCCTGGGGTATCCGCAGAAACACTGAAGCTTTCTTT
v_gene: TRBV12-3/TRBV12-4; j_gene: TRBJ1-5; d_gene: NA; abundance: many; CDR3aa: CASSSGYSNQPQHF; CDR3nt: TGTGCCAGCAGTTCTGGGTATAGCAATCAGCCCCAGCATTTT
v_gene: TRBV20-1; j_gene: TRBJ1-5; d_gene: NA; abundance: few; CDR3aa: CSAVKASNQPQHF; CDR3nt: TGCAGTGCTGTGAAGGCAAGCAATCAGCCCCAGCATTTT
v_gene: TRBV4-1; j_gene: TRBJ2-1; d_gene: TRBD2; abundance: NA; CDR3aa: CASSQYVPPSGYNEQFF; CDR3nt: TGCGCCAGCAGCCAATATGTTCCGCCTAGCGGGTACAATGAGCAGTTCTTC
v_gene: TRBV5-1; j_gene: TRBJ2-3; d_gene: TRBD2; abundance: few; CDR3aa: CASSRGLAGGPDTQYF; CDR3nt: TGCGCCAGCAGCAGGGGACTAGCGGGAGGGCCAGATACGCAGTATTTT
v_gene: TRBV10-1; j_gene: TRBJ2-2; d_gene: TRBD2; abundance: many; CDR3aa: CASSEALAGVTGELFF; CDR3nt: TGCGCCAGCAGTGAGGCACTAGCGGGGGTTACCGGGGAGCTGTTTTTT
v_gene: TRBV7-2; j_gene: TRBJ2-4; d_gene: NA; abundance: NA; CDR3aa: CASTQGTRKNIQYF; CDR3nt: TGTGCCAGCACCCAAGGCACCAGGAAAAACATTCAGTACTTC
v_gene: TRBV5-1; j_gene: TRBJ2-1; d_gene: TRBD2; abundance: many; CDR3aa: CASSYQNQLAGYNEQFF; CDR3nt: TGCGCCAGCAGCTATCAAAATCAACTAGCGGGATACAATGAGCAGTTCTTC
v_gene: TRBV19; j_gene: TRBJ2-5; d_gene: NA; abundance: NA; CDR3aa: CASSSLAGPQETQYF; CDR3nt: TGTGCCAGTAGTTCTCTTGCGGGCCCTCAAGAGACCCAGTACTTC
v_gene: TRBV29-1; j_gene: TRBJ2-7; d_gene: NA; abundance: many; CDR3aa: CSVVQVDEQYF; CDR3nt: TGCAGCGTTGTGCAGGTGGACGAGCAGTACTTC
v_gene: TRBV20-1; j_gene: TRBJ2-2; d_gene: TRBD2; abundance: NA; CDR3aa: CSDPSGRPSNTGELFF; CDR3nt: TGCAGTGATCCTAGCGGGAGGCCTTCGAACACCGGGGAGCTGTTTTTT
v_gene: TRBV7-6; j_gene: TRBJ2-7; d_gene: NA; abundance: many; CDR3aa: CASSPDWMGEQYF; CDR3nt: TGTGCCAGCAGCCCGGACTGGATGGGCGAGCAGTACTTC
v_gene: TRBV15; j_gene: TRBJ2-6; d_gene: NA; abundance: NA; CDR3aa: CATSRDWVRMSSGANVLTF; CDR3nt: TGTGCCACCAGCAGAGATTGGGTACGGATGAGCTCTGGGGCCAACGTCCTGACTTTC
v_gene: TRBV15; j_gene: TRBJ2-1; d_gene: NA; abundance: many; CDR3aa: CATSRVRGAFEQFF; CDR3nt: TGTGCCACCAGCAGAGTACGGGGGGCTTTTGAGCAGTTCTTC
v_gene: TRBV9; j_gene: TRBJ2-1; d_gene: TRBD2; abundance: NA; CDR3aa: CASTVGASGTNEQFF; CDR3nt: TGTGCCAGCACCGTTGGCGCTAGCGGGACCAATGAGCAGTTCTTC
v_gene: TRBV12-3/TRBV12-4; j_gene: TRBJ1-4; d_gene: NA; abundance: NA; CDR3aa: CASSPEQGFNEKLFF; CDR3nt: TGTGCCAGCAGTCCAGAACAGGGCTTTAATGAAAAACTGTTTTTT
v_gene: TRBV18; j_gene: TRBJ1-1; d_gene: NA; abundance: once; CDR3aa: CASSPPVAGLTEAFF; CDR3nt: TGTGCCAGCTCACCACCGGTGGCAGGGCTCACTGAAGCTTTCTTT
v_gene: TRBV27; j_gene: TRBJ2-7; d_gene: NA; abundance: few; CDR3aa: CASTDDRGLFHEQYF; CDR3nt: TGTGCCAGCACCGACGATCGGGGTTTGTTCCACGAGCAGTACTTC
v_gene: TRBV10-3; j_gene: TRBJ2-5; d_gene: NA; abundance: many; CDR3aa: CAISEARVVGETQYF; CDR3nt: TGTGCCATCAGTGAAGCCCGAGTAGTAGGAGAGACCCAGTACTTC
v_gene: TRBV7-8; j_gene: TRBJ2-1; d_gene: NA; abundance: NA; CDR3aa: CASSPRGQRRNEQFF; CDR3nt: TGTGCCAGCAGCCCCCGAGGACAGCGTAGGAATGAGCAGTTCTTC
v_gene: TRBV29-1; j_gene: TRBJ1-1; d_gene: TRBD1; abundance: many; CDR3aa: CSVDGPGQEAFF; CDR3nt: TGCAGCGTTGATGGACCGGGACAGGAAGCTTTCTTT
v_gene: TRBV3-1; j_gene: TRBJ2-6; d_gene: TRBD1; abundance: NA; CDR3aa: CACCFQGAPLDRGANVLTF; CDR3nt: TGTGCCTGCTGTTTCCAGGGGGCCCCTTTAGATAGGGGGGCCAACGTCCTGACTTTC
v_gene: TRBV7-9; j_gene: TRBJ2-5; d_gene: NA; abundance: few; CDR3aa: CASSSPGGTQYF; CDR3nt: TGTGCCAGCAGTTCCCCCGGTGGGACCCAGTACTTC
v_gene: TRBV2; j_gene: TRBJ2-2; d_gene: TRBD1; abundance: few; CDR3aa: CASSSLRQGVKGELFF; CDR3nt: TGTGCCAGCAGTTCCTTGAGACAGGGGGTAAAGGGGGAGCTGTTTTTT
v_gene: TRBV19; j_gene: TRBJ2-3; d_gene: NA; abundance: many; CDR3aa: CASGSGAISTDTQYF; CDR3nt: TGTGCCAGTGGGTCAGGGGCGATTAGCACAGATACGCAGTATTTT
v_gene: TRBV12-3/TRBV12-4; j_gene: TRBJ2-7; d_gene: NA; abundance: many; CDR3aa: CASSFVQHEQYF; CDR3nt: TGTGCCAGCAGTTTTGTGCAGCACGAGCAGTACTTC
v_gene: TRBV29-1; j_gene: TRBJ1-2; d_gene: NA; abundance: many; CDR3aa: CSVSEGIYGYTF; CDR3nt: TGCAGCGTTTCGGAAGGGATTTATGGCTACACCTTC
v_gene: TRBV24-1; j_gene: TRBJ2-1; d_gene: NA; abundance: many; CDR3aa: CATSDFRGGGNEQFF; CDR3nt: TGTGCCACCAGTGATTTTAGAGGGGGAGGGAATGAGCAGTTCTTC
v_gene: TRBV20-1; j_gene: TRBJ1-1; d_gene: NA; abundance: many; CDR3aa: CSARVRNTEAFF; CDR3nt: TGCAGTGCTAGAGTTAGAAACACTGAAGCTTTCTTT
v_gene: TRBV20-1; j_gene: TRBJ1-4; d_gene: NA; abundance: many; CDR3aa: CSARDGGAHEKLFF; CDR3nt: TGCAGTGCTAGAGACGGGGGGGCACACGAAAAACTGTTTTTT
v_gene: TRBV5-1; j_gene: TRBJ1-1; d_gene: NA; abundance: many; CDR3aa: CASSLIDKGETEAFF; CDR3nt: TGCGCCAGCAGCTTGATTGACAAGGGAGAAACTGAAGCTTTCTTT
v_gene: TRBV29-1; j_gene: TRBJ1-1; d_gene: TRBD1; abundance: few; CDR3aa: CSAEGDRESTEAFF; CDR3nt: TGCAGCGCCGAGGGGGACAGGGAGTCCACTGAAGCTTTCTTT
v_gene: TRBV29-1; j_gene: TRBJ2-7; d_gene: TRBD2; abundance: many; CDR3aa: CSVELVGRSDTYEQYF; CDR3nt: TGCAGCGTTGAATTGGTCGGGAGGTCGGACACCTACGAGCAGTACTTC
v_gene: TRBV12-3/TRBV12-4; j_gene: TRBJ2-1; d_gene: TRBD1; abundance: many; CDR3aa: CASNRQGATNEQFF; CDR3nt: TGTGCCAGCAATCGACAGGGGGCGACCAATGAGCAGTTCTTC
v_gene: TRBV5-1; j_gene: TRBJ2-6; d_gene: NA; abundance: many; CDR3aa: CASSFSVVGSGANVLTF; CDR3nt: TGCGCCAGCAGCTTTTCGGTTGTGGGTTCCGGGGCCAACGTCCTGACTTTC
v_gene: TRBV28; j_gene: TRBJ1-6; d_gene: NA; abundance: many; CDR3aa: CASRTGDSFSPLHF; CDR3nt: TGTGCCAGCAGGACCGGAGACAGCTTTTCACCCCTCCACTTT
v_gene: TRBV25-1; j_gene: TRBJ2-1; d_gene: TRBD2; abundance: few; CDR3aa: CASSAPMTSGRANEQFF; CDR3nt: TGTGCCAGCAGTGCCCCCATGACTAGCGGGAGGGCCAACGAGCAGTTCTTC
v_gene: TRBV20-1; j_gene: TRBJ2-1; d_gene: TRBD2; abundance: many; CDR3aa: CSASSGSTYNEQFF; CDR3nt: TGCAGTGCATCTAGCGGGAGTACCTACAATGAGCAGTTCTTC
v_gene: TRBV7-2; j_gene: TRBJ2-3; d_gene: NA; abundance: many; CDR3aa: CASSLGPGSITDTQYF; CDR3nt: TGTGCCAGCAGCTTAGGCCCCGGGAGTATCACAGATACGCAGTATTTT
v_gene: TRBV10-2; j_gene: TRBJ2-1; d_gene: NA; abundance: many; CDR3aa: CASSESKKSEQFF; CDR3nt: TGCGCCAGCAGTGAGTCCAAAAAATCGGAGCAGTTCTTC
v_gene: TRBV7-2; j_gene: TRBJ2-3; d_gene: TRBD2; abundance: many; CDR3aa: CASSPLGGDTQYF; CDR3nt: TGTGCCAGCAGCCCCCTGGGGGGGGATACGCAGTATTTT